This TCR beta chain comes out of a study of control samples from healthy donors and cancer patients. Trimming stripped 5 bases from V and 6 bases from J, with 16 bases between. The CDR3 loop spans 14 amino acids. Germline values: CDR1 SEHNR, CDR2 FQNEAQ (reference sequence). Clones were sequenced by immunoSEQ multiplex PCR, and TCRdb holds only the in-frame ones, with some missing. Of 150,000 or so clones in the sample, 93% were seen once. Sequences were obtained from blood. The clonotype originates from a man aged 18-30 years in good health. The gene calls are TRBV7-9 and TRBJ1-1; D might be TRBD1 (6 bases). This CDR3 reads CASSQYRVGPEAFF. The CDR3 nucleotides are TGTGCCAGCAGCCAATACAGGGTTGGCCCTGAAGCTTTCTTT.